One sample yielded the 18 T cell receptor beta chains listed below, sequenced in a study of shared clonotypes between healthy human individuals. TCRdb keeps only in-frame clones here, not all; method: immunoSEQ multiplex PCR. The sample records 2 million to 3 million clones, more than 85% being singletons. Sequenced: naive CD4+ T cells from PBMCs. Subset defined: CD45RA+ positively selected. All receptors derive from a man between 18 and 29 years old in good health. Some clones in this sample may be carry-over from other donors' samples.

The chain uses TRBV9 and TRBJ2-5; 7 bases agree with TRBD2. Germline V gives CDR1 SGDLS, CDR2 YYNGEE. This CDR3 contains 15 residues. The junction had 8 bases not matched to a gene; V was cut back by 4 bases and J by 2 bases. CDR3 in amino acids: CASSLASGTQETQYF. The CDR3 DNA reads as TGTGCCAGCAGCTTAGCTAGCGGTACTCAAGAGACCCAGTACTTC.

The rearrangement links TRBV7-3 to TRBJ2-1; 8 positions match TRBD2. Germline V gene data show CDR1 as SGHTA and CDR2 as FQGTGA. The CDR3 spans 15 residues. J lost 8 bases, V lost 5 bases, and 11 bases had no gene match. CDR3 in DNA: TGTGCCAGCAGCCCATTTTCTAGCGGGTGGGATGAGCAGTTCTTC. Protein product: CASSPFSSGWDEQFF.

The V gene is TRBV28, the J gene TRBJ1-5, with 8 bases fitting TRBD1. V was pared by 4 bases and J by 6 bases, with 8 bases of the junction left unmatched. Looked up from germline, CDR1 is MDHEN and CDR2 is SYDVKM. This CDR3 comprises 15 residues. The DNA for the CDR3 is TGTGCCAGCAGTTATTTACAGGGGGGGAGTCAGCCCCAGCATTTT. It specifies CASSYLQGGSQPQHF.

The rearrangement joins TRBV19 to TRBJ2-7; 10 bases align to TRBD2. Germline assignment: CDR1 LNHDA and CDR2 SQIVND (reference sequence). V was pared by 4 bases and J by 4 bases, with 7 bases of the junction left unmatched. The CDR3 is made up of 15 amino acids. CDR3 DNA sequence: TGTGCCAGTAGTAGTGCTAGCGGGGGTACTTACGAGCAGTACTTC. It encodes CASSSASGGTYEQYF. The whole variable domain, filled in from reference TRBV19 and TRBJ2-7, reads DGGITQSPKYLFRKEGQNVTLSCEQNLNHDAMYWYRQDPGQGLRLIYYSQIVNDFQKGDIAEGYSVSREKKESFPLTVTSAQKNPTAFYLCASSSASGGTYEQYFGPGTRLTVT.

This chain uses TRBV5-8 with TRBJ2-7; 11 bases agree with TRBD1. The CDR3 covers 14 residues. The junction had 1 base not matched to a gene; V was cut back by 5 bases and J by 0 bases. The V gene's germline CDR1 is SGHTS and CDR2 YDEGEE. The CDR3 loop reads CASRGTGGSYEQYF. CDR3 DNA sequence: TGTGCCAGCAGAGGGACAGGGGGCTCCTACGAGCAGTACTTC.

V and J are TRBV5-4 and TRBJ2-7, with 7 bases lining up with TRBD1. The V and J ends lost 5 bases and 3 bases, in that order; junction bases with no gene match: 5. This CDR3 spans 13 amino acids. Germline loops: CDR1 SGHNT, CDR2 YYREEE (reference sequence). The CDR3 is CASSRDRIYEQYF. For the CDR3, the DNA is TGTGCCAGCAGTAGGGACAGAATCTACGAGCAGTACTTC.

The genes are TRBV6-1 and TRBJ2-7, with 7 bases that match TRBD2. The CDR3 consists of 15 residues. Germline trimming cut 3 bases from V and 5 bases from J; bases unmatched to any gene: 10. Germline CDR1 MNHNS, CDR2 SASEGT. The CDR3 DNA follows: TGTGCCAGCAGTGAGGGGAGGGGATTAGCCCACGAGCAGTACTTC. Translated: CASSEGRGLAHEQYF.

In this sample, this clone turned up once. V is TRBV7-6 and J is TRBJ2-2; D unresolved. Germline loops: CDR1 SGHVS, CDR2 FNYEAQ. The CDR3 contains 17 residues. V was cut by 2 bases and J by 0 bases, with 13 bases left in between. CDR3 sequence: CASSLIQGGTNTGELFF. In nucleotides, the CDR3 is TGTGCCAGCAGCTTAATACAAGGCGGAACGAACACCGGGGAGCTGTTTTTT.

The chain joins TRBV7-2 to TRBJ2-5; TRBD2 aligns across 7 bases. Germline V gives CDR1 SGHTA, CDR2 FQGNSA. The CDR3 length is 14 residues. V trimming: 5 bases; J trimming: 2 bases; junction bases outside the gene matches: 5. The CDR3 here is CASSRDYAQETQYF. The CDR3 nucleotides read TGTGCCAGCAGCCGGGACTACGCGCAAGAGACCCAGTACTTC.

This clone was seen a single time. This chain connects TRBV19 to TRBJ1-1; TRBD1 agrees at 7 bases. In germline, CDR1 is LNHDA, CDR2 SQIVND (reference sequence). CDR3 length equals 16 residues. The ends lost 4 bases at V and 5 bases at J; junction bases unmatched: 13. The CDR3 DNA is TGTGCCAGTAGTACCCGACAGGGAACAAGGGATACTGAAGCTTTCTTT. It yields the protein CASSTRQGTRDTEAFF.

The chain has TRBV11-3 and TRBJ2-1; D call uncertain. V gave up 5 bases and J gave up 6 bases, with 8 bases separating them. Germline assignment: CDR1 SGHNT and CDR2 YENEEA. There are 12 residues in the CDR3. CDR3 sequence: CASSPGANEQFF. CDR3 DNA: TGTGCCAGCAGCCCGGGCGCCAATGAGCAGTTCTTC.

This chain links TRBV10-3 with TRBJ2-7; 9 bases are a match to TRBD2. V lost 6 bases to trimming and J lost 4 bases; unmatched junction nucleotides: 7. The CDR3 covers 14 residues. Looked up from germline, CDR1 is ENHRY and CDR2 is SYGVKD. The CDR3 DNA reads TGTGCCATCAGAGGTAGCGGGAGAGTTTACGAGCAGTACTTC. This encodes CAIRGSGRVYEQYF.

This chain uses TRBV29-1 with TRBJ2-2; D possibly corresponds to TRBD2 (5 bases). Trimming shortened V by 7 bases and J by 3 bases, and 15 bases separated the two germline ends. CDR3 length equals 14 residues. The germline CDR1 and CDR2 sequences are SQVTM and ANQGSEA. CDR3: CSAEGPYHTGELFF. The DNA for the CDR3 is TGCAGCGCCGAGGGCCCCTATCACACCGGGGAGCTGTTTTTT.

CDR3 bases: TGCGCCAGCAGCGGCAATGCCGGGACAGGGAATGGCTACACCTTC. Its translation: CASSGNAGTGNGYTF. The chain has TRBV5-1 and TRBJ1-2; the match to TRBD1 covers 9 bases. Per germline, CDR1 SGHRS and CDR2 YFSETQ. The CDR3 has 15 amino acids. V lost 4 bases to trimming and J lost 6 bases; unmatched junction nucleotides: 10.

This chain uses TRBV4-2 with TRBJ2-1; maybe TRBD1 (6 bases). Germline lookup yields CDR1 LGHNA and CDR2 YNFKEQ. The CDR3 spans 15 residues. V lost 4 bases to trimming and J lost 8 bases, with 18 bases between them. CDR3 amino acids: CASSPWGRGTYEQFF. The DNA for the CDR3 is TGTGCCAGCAGCCCTTGGGGCAGGGGCACCTATGAGCAGTTCTTC.

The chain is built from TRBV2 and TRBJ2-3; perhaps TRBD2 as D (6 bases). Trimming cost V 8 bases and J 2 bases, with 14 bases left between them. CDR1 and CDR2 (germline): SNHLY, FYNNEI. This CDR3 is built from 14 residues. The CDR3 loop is CASVKRAVTDTQYF. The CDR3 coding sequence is TGTGCCAGCGTAAAGCGGGCCGTCACAGATACGCAGTATTTT. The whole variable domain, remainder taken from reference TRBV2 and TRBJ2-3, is EPEVTQTPSHQVTQMGQEVILRCVPISNHLYFYWYRQILGQKVEFLVSFYNNEISEKSEIFDDQFSVERPDGSNFTLKIRSTKLEDSAMYFCASVKRAVTDTQYFGPGTRLTVL.

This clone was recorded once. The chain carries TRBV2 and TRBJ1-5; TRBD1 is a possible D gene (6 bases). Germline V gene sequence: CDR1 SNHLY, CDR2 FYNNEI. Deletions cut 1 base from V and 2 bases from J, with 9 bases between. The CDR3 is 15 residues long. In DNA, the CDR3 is TGTGCCAGCAGTGAAGACAGGGCGGGCAATCAGCCCCAGCATTTT. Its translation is CASSEDRAGNQPQHF.

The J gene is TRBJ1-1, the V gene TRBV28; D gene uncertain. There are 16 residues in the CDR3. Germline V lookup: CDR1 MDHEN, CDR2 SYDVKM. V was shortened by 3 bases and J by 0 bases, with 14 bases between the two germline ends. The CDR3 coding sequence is TGTGCCAGCAGTTTCGTGGCAGTCGCCATGAACACTGAAGCTTTCTTT. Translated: CASSFVAVAMNTEAFF.